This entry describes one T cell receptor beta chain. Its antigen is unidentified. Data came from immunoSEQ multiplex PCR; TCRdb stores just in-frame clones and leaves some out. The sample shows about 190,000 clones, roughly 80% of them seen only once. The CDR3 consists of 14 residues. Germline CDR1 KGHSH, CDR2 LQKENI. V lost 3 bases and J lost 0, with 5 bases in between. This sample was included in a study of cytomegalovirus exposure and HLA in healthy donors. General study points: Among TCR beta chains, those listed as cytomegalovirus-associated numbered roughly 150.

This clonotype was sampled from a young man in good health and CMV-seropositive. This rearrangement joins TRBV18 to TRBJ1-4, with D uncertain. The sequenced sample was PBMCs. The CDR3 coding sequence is TGTGCCAGCTCACCGACTTCAACTAATGAAAAACTGTTTTTT. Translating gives CASSPTSTNEKLFF.